This T cell receptor (beta chain) was recorded in a study of OX40 agonist ivuxolimab in advanced cancers. For the study at large: Enrolled patients in dose escalation had cancers that were hepatocellular carcinoma, melanoma, renal cell or head and neck cancer. Eligibility admitted prior anti-PD-1, anti-PD-L1 or anti-CTLA-4 therapy; around 42% had some.

Clones were sequenced by immunoSEQ multiplex PCR, and TCRdb holds only the in-frame ones, with some missing. The sample has approximately 62,000 clones; 88% are singletons. Study-level findings and limits: The antigen specificity of the peripheral T cells (those that were expanded) was not determined.

Trimming removed 5 bases at V and 0 bases at J, with 14 bases between. This CDR3 contains 16 residues. Germline CDR1 reads SGHRS; CDR2 reads YFSETQ. Regarding this clone: Its antigen is still unknown.

The origin of this receptor is an adult with an advanced solid tumor such as melanoma, head and neck, liver or kidney cancer. The genes are TRBV5-1 and TRBJ2-2; no reliable D call. Here the sequenced sample was CD4+ or CD8+ T cells sorted from blood, taken in a trial of the OX40 agonist ivuxolimab. CDR3 DNA: TGCGCCAGCAGTAATCAGGCGAATCCGAACACCGGGGAGCTGTTTTTT. This encodes CASSNQANPNTGELFF.